These 5 T cell receptor beta chains were all obtained from the same sample, sequenced in a study of shared clonotypes between healthy human individuals. Profiled with immunoSEQ multiplex PCR; TCRdb holds only in-frame clones, not every one. This sample has 1.6 million or so clones; more than 95% occur once, and the top ten carry 1% to 1.5%. The source material was naive CD4+ T cells sorted from blood. Subset meaning: CD45RA+ positively selected. The receptors originated from a man aged 25-45 years in good health.

The J gene is TRBJ2-7, the V gene TRBV28; the match to TRBD2 covers 8 bases. V lost 2 bases and J lost 4; bases outside the gene matches: 7. Germline V gene sequence: CDR1 MDHEN, CDR2 SYDVKM. This CDR3 comprises 15 residues. CDR3 coding DNA: TGTGCCAGCAGTTTAGGGGCCTCGGGAGGGTACGAGCAGTACTTC. Residues: CASSLGASGGYEQYF.

In this sample, this clone turned up once. V is TRBV4-1 and J is TRBJ2-1; a possible D gene is TRBD2 (5 bases). The germline V gene encodes CDR1 MGHRA and CDR2 YSYEKL. The V end lost 0 bases, the J end lost 0 bases, and 9 bases lay between the germline ends. The CDR3 is 16 amino acids. The CDR3 reads CASSQERASSYNEQFF. CDR3 DNA: TGCGCCAGCAGCCAAGAGAGGGCCAGCTCCTACAATGAGCAGTTCTTC.

The chain recombines TRBV28 with TRBJ1-2; TRBD1 matches at 10 bases. The V gene end was trimmed by 9 bases and the J gene end by 7 bases; junction bases not matched to a gene: 11. The CDR3 has 14 amino acids. Germline V gives CDR1 MDHEN, CDR2 SYDVKM. The CDR3 loop reads CASLSGDRGGGYTF. In nucleotides, the CDR3 is TGTGCCAGTCTATCCGGGGACAGGGGAGGTGGCTACACCTTC.

Worth noting for this clone: The same CDR3 also results from other DNA sequences found in this sample. The chain is built from TRBV20-1 and TRBJ2-1; D not resolved. The germline V gene has CDR1 DFQATT and CDR2 SNEGSKA (reference sequence). V was shortened by 6 bases and J by 7 bases, with 7 bases between the two germline ends. The CDR3 covers 10 residues. CDR3 DNA sequence: TGCAGTGCGCTGGGGAATGAGCAGTTCTTC. It yields the protein CSALGNEQFF.

A word on this clone: Germline and junction disagree at one end, which may indicate a read error. The rearrangement joins TRBV6-5 to TRBJ2-7; possible D gene TRBD2, 6 bases. Per germline, CDR1 MNHEY and CDR2 SVGAGI. The CDR3 totals 10 residues. CDR3 in DNA: TGTGCCAGCAAAGGACCCCGGGAGTTCTTC. Translating gives CASKGPREFF.